This TCR beta chain was profiled in a study of CD8+CD57+ T cells in acquired aplastic anemia (dated by TCRdb to 2016 to 2019). Regarding the study in general: A mean of approximately 3 ug of DNA, ranging from roughly 0.18 to 30 ug, was extracted from sorted CD4+ and CD8+ cells. Mean read counts for healthy donor samples were 8.5 million to 10.8 million for CD4+ cells and around 11 million for CD8+ cells.

Summary of the overall study and its limitations: Around 30 CD8+ CDR3 sequences were shared between patients and controls but appeared highly expressed in patients and within their immunodominant clones. Between patients and healthy controls, no significant difference in CD8+ Simpson's diversity was found (P=0.060).

From a lookup of the germline V gene, CDR1 and CDR2 are SQVTM and ANQGSEA. The CDR3 spans 15 residues, from the cysteine through the phenylalanine. Left in the record is the CDR3 DNA by itself, 45 bases read in frame from the first base. V was cut back by 3 bases and J by 2 bases, leaving a gap of 15 bases between them. Profiling of TCR beta VDJ combinations and CDR3 sequences used genomic DNA as the template. TCR repertoire sequencing was run on an Illumina HiSeq 2000. The authors' analysis ran thus. Repertoire assessment relied on Simpson's diversity index, CDR3 size and DJ length profiles, and TRBV/TRBJ rearrangement plots. The immunodominant clone was defined as the most abundant DNA sequence in deep sequencing data. CDR3 amino acid sequences were checked for sharing between subjects and were compared against published repertoires and the VDJdb database. TCRdb handled the public reads itself, with Q25 trimming in fastp and clone calling in MiXCR, and kept productive beta chains. Every CDR3 protein is listed once, alongside the most common genes and DNA of its rows. The V and J calls and clone size come from TCRdb's table, not from the authors' own analysis. Counted in this sample were about 170,000 distinct CDR3 sequences; around 60% of them appeared once. Under 60% of the sample comes from the top ten.

Comment on this clonotype: What this receptor recognizes is not known. No base quality information exists; no much larger clone differs at one position.

In this study, sorted CD4+ and CD8+ T cells from the blood of healthy subjects and of severe aplastic anemia patients had their TCR repertoires deep-sequenced. Ficoll-Paque density gradient centrifugation was used to isolate peripheral blood mononuclear cells. CD4+ and CD8+ T cells were sorted by FACS or magnetic beads before DNA extraction. The TCR was taken from a human donor in good health. The specimen was sorted CD4+, CD8+, or CD8+CD57+ T cells (not recorded which) from PBMCs. The rearrangement combines TRBV29-1 with TRBJ2-3; possibly the D gene is TRBD2, per 6 matching bases. The nucleotide sequence is TGCAGCGTTGACGGACTCGGGGGAAACACAGATACGCAGTATTTT. This gives the protein CSVDGLGGNTDTQYF.